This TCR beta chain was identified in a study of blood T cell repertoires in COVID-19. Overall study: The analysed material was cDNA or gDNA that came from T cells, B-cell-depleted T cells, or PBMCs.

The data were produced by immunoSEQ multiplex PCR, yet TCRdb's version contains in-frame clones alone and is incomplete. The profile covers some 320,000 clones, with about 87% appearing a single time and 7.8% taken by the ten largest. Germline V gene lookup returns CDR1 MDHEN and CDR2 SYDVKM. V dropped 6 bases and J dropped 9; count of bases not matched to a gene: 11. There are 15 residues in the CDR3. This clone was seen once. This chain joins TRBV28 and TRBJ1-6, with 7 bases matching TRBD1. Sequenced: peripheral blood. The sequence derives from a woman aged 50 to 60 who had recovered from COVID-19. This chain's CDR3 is CASSSSTGVVSPLHF. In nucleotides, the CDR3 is TGTGCCAGCAGCTCATCCACAGGGGTGGTTTCACCCCTCCACTTT.